This passage covers 30 T cell receptor beta chains from one sample sequenced in a study of Graves' ophthalmopathy and Graves' hyperthyroidism. TCR beta CDR3 regions were amplified from RNA transcripts. First-round RT-PCR with HTBI primers preceded a second-round multiplex PCR. MiXCR, run by TCRdb on the multiplex PCR reads, gives a single entry per CDR3 protein. The top ten clones hold about 9.4% of a sample with over 450,000 distinct CDR3 sequences, approximately 15% of them seen once. Sample: blood. The receptors derive from a woman younger than 45 with Graves' ophthalmopathy.

This clonotype was seen repeatedly, ten times or more. This sequence joins TRBV6-5 and TRBJ1-6, with D uncertain. CDR1 MNHEY and CDR2 SVGAGI come from the germline V gene. Trimming removed 2 bases from V and 8 bases from J, with 10 bases in between. This CDR3 is built from 14 residues. CDR3 protein: CASSYGIQDSPLHF. The CDR3 DNA reads TGTGCCAGCAGTTACGGGATTCAGGATTCACCCCTCCACTTT.

Many counts were recorded for this clonotype. The CDR3 nucleotides are TGCAGTGCGTCTTACAGGGACTCCTACGAGCAGTACTTC. Translated: CSASYRDSYEQYF. The chain combines TRBV20-1 with TRBJ2-7, with D possibly matching TRBD1 (6 bases). The V gene lost 6 bases and the J gene lost 0 bases, with 12 bases spanning the gap. This CDR3 has 13 residues. CDR1 DFQATT and CDR2 SNEGSKA come from the germline V gene (reference sequence).

Comments on this clonotype: One base away lies a much larger clone, so this may be a sequencing read error. The CDR3 does not end in the conserved phenylalanine or tryptophan, so this is likely a read error. V and J are TRBV7-2 and TRBJ1-2, with D possibly TRBD1 on 5 matching bases. Germline-derived CDR1 and CDR2 are SGHTA and FQGNSA. The CDR3 is 14 amino acids. The V end was cut by 8 bases, the J end by 5 bases, with 18 bases between. In nucleotides, the CDR3 is TGTGCCAGCCAACCGGGGGTTGGAACATATGGCTACACCCTC. It specifies CASQPGVGTYGYTL.

This clonotype was recorded many times. J is TRBJ2-3 and V is TRBV12-3 or TRBV12-4, with D possibly being TRBD2 (6 bases). The length of the CDR3 is 17 residues. Trimming left V 6 bases short and J 0 bases short, with 19 bases between. In DNA, the CDR3 is TGTGCCAGCAGACCACCCGCGGGGTGGGCAAGCACAGATACGCAGTATTTT. Residues: CASRPPAGWASTDTQYF.

This clonotype was counted at least ten times. V gene TRBV28 combines with J gene TRBJ1-2; D remains unclear. The CDR3 loop spans 12 amino acids. Trimming took off 4 bases at V and 5 bases at J, with 8 bases between the two ends. The germline CDR1 and CDR2 sequences are MDHEN and SYDVKM. CDR3 bases: TGTGCCAGCAGTTCCGTATATTATGGCTACACCTTC. Protein: CASSSVYYGYTF.

V gene TRBV5-1 combines with J gene TRBJ1-1; D is undetermined. CDR1 and CDR2 (germline): SGHRS, YFSETQ. Trimming removed 3 bases at V and 3 bases at J, with 12 bases between. The CDR3 has 14 residues. CDR3 residues: CASSSRKGYTEAFF. CDR3 nucleotide sequence: TGCGCCAGCAGCTCCCGGAAAGGATACACTGAAGCTTTCTTT.

In its sample, this clonotype was seen many times. The chain has TRBV11-2 and TRBJ2-7; D is undetermined. CDR3 length equals 13 residues. Trimming shortened V by 5 bases and J by 9 bases, and 17 bases separated the two germline ends. Germline CDR1 is SGHAT and CDR2 is FQNNGV. In nucleotides, the CDR3 is TGTGCCAGCAGCCTACGACGTTCCGTTTGGCAGTACTTC. Translation: CASSLRRSVWQYF.

This clonotype was found many times. The chain links TRBV30 to TRBJ2-5, with 12 nucleotides matching TRBD2. The CDR3 is 13 residues long. CDR1 is GTSNPN and CDR2 is SVGIG in the germline V gene (reference sequence). J was trimmed by 2 bases and V by 8 bases; bases with no gene match: 3. The CDR3 loop reads CAETSGGQETQYF. The CDR3 coding sequence is TGTGCCGAAACTAGCGGGGGGCAAGAGACCCAGTACTTC.

There are many counts of this clonotype. CDR3 loop: CASSHQGLDNSPLHF. As DNA, the CDR3 is TGTGCCAGCAGTCACCAGGGGCTCGATAATTCACCCCTCCACTTT. V is TRBV12-3 or TRBV12-4 and J is TRBJ1-6; tentative D call: TRBD1 (6 bases). This CDR3 spans 15 amino acids. V was pared by 5 bases and J by 5 bases, with 13 bases between.

The chain is built from TRBV3-1 and TRBJ1-3; D remains unclear. Germline-derived CDR1 and CDR2 are LGHDT and YNNKEL (reference sequence). With 6 bases removed from V and 1 base from J, the gap between germline ends came to 13 bases. There are 15 residues in the CDR3. The CDR3, as DNA: TGTGCCAGCAGTCATATATTGGAGTCTGGAAACACCATATATTTT. It encodes CASSHILESGNTIYF.

In this sample, this clonotype turned up many times. The chain employs TRBV12-3 or TRBV12-4 and TRBJ2-7; 8 positions match TRBD1. The CDR3 has 15 amino acids. J gave up 1 base and V 5 bases, and 7 bases lay outside the gene matches. CDR3 sequence: CASSPRQGLSYEQYF. In DNA, the CDR3 is TGTGCCAGCAGTCCGCGACAGGGGTTATCCTACGAGCAGTACTTC.

This clonotype appeared a few times. The rearrangement joins TRBV9 to TRBJ1-5; TRBD1 matches at 12 bases. The germline V gene has CDR1 SGDLS and CDR2 YYNGEE. The ends lost 0 bases at V and 5 bases at J; junction bases unmatched: 6. The CDR3 has 17 residues. CDR3 bases: TGTGCCAGCAGCGTAGTGCCGGGACAGGGGGCGGATCAGCCCCAGCATTTT. Its translation: CASSVVPGQGADQPQHF.

The CDR3 reads CASSSLLAGVNEQYF. CDR3 DNA sequence: TGTGCCAGCAGCTCCCTTCTAGCGGGAGTAAACGAGCAGTACTTC. The gene calls are TRBV7-9 and TRBJ2-7; 10 bases align to TRBD2. Per germline, CDR1 SEHNR and CDR2 FQNEAQ (reference sequence). The CDR3 covers 15 residues. The ends lost 4 bases at V and 5 bases at J; junction bases unmatched: 8.

The chain joins TRBV10-3 to TRBJ2-5; TRBD2 agrees at 13 bases. Germline V gives CDR1 ENHRY, CDR2 SYGVKD. The CDR3 has 15 amino acids. Losses at the gene ends were 3 bases for V and 5 bases for J; bases not matched to a gene: 3. CDR3 nucleotide sequence: TGTGCCATCAGTGAAACTAGCGGGGGGGCCGAGACCCAGTACTTC. Encoded protein: CAISETSGGAETQYF.

This clonotype has a handful of counts. The V call is TRBV2, the J call TRBJ1-5; D is unresolved. Germline V gene sequence: CDR1 SNHLY, CDR2 FYNNEI. V was clipped by 6 bases and J by 5 bases, with 11 bases between them. The CDR3 has 13 amino acids. The DNA for the CDR3 is TGTGCCAGCAGGACCGAAGGATATCAGCCCCAGCATTTT. This sequence encodes CASRTEGYQPQHF.

This clonotype was recorded at least ten times. The chain is built from TRBV27 and TRBJ1-2; no clear D. There are 14 residues in the CDR3. V was clipped by 3 bases and J by 4 bases, with 12 bases between them. CDR1 MNHEY and CDR2 SMNVEV come from the germline V gene (reference sequence). The CDR3 loop reads CASSFSANPYGYTF. The CDR3 region has the DNA TGTGCCAGCAGTTTTTCGGCAAACCCCTATGGCTACACCTTC.

This clonotype was picked up many times. The chain couples TRBV6-1 to TRBJ1-1; perhaps TRBD1 as D (6 bases). V gave up 4 bases and J gave up 4 bases, with 13 bases separating them. The germline V gene encodes CDR1 MNHNS and CDR2 SASEGT. The CDR3 has 14 residues. The CDR3 nucleotides are TGTGCCAGCAGTGGGAGGGGGGGAAGCACTGAAGCTTTCTTT. This gives the protein CASSGRGGSTEAFF.

This clonotype was detected ten times or more. The CDR3 here is CASSAPGGRIKGYTF. CDR3 DNA: TGTGCCAGCAGTGCACCCGGGGGACGGATCAAGGGTTACACCTTC. V and J are TRBV6-1 and TRBJ1-2, with D possibly being TRBD1 (5 bases). This CDR3 contains 15 residues. Germline assignment: CDR1 MNHNS and CDR2 SASEGT. V lost 4 bases and J lost 11, with 23 bases in between.

This clonotype was detected ten times or more. This chain links TRBV28 with TRBJ2-7; D is perhaps TRBD2 (6 bases). Germline V lookup: CDR1 MDHEN, CDR2 SYDVKM. Between the trimmed V and J ends, which lost 5 bases and 9 bases, there was a span of 29 bases. CDR3 size: 17 residues. The CDR3 sequence: CASSLLRPTNQEGSQYF. CDR3 nucleotides: TGTGCCAGCAGTCTCCTTAGACCGACAAATCAGGAGGGGTCGCAGTACTTC.

The table lists this clonotype with many counts. The chain employs TRBV6-2 or TRBV6-3 and TRBJ1-5, with 7 bases lining up with TRBD1. Germline loops: CDR1 MNHEY, CDR2 SVGEGT. This CDR3 comprises 13 residues. The ends lost 6 bases at V and 7 bases at J; junction bases unmatched: 6. CDR3 nucleotide sequence: TGTGCCAGCAGGTCCTCGACAGGGCAGCCCCAGCATTTT. Translation: CASRSSTGQPQHF.

This clonotype was picked up many times. The rearrangement links TRBV11-2 to TRBJ2-7, with TRBD2 matching 8 bases. The CDR3 is made up of 16 amino acids. V trimming: 3 bases; J trimming: 1 base; junction bases outside the gene matches: 8. Germline CDR1 is SGHAT and CDR2 is FQNNGV. CDR3 DNA: TGTGCCAGCAGCTTTGATAGCGGGAAATCGTCCTACGAGCAGTACTTC. It is translated as CASSFDSGKSSYEQYF.

This clonotype was seen at least ten times. CDR3 protein: CASSYSNVKYEQYF. As DNA, the CDR3 is TGTGCCAGCAGTTACTCGAACGTGAAATACGAGCAGTACTTC. The V gene is TRBV6-5, the J gene TRBJ2-7, with D hard to call. V was clipped by 0 bases and J by 4 bases, with 10 bases between them. CDR3 length: 14 residues. CDR1 and CDR2 (germline): MNHEY, SVGAGI.

Many counts were recorded for this clonotype. The chain is built from TRBV29-1 and TRBJ1-2, with D tentatively TRBD1 (6 bases). CDR1 is SQVTM, CDR2 ANQGSEA, per germline. The V end lost 3 bases, the J end lost 7 bases, and 6 bases lay between the germline ends. CDR3 length: 10 amino acids. CDR3 residues: CSVEGAGYTF. The CDR3 nucleotides read TGCAGCGTTGAGGGGGCTGGCTACACCTTC.

This clonotype has a count of ten or more. V and J are TRBV2 and TRBJ1-1, with D possibly being TRBD1 (6 bases). V was clipped by 7 bases and J by 1 base, with 19 bases between them. The CDR3 length is 16 residues. Per germline, CDR1 SNHLY and CDR2 FYNNEI. The CDR3 bases are TGTGCCAGCAATCCTCCCATGGGGGCTGAGAACACTGAAGCTTTCTTT. Encoded protein: CASNPPMGAENTEAFF.

This clonotype showed up many times. The CDR3: CATIGVLNTEAFF. The DNA for the CDR3 is TGTGCCACCATAGGGGTTCTTAACACTGAAGCTTTCTTT. The chain combines TRBV28 with TRBJ1-1; D perhaps matches TRBD1 (5 bases). The ends were cut back, 10 bases at V and 2 bases at J, with 14 bases in the middle. In germline, CDR1 is MDHEN, CDR2 SYDVKM. The CDR3 covers 13 residues.

This clonotype was seen repeatedly, ten times or more. The V and J genes are TRBV4-2 and TRBJ2-7, with TRBD2 matching 7 bases. The V segment lost 3 bases and the J segment 0 bases; nucleotides outside the gene matches: 5. There are 15 residues in the CDR3. Looked up from germline, CDR1 is LGHNA and CDR2 is YNFKEQ. CDR3 amino acids: CASSQSGTTSYEQYF. For the CDR3, the DNA is TGTGCCAGCAGCCAGTCCGGGACTACCTCCTACGAGCAGTACTTC.

In its sample, this clonotype was seen many times. The chain combines TRBV28 with TRBJ1-2; no reliable D call. V lost 7 bases, J lost 4 bases, and 19 bases lay in between. CDR3 length: 15 residues. In germline, CDR1 is MDHEN, CDR2 SYDVKM. The CDR3 sequence is CASIFRVGVSYGYTF. CDR3 DNA: TGTGCCAGCATTTTCCGGGTAGGAGTTAGCTATGGCTACACCTTC.

This clonotype was counted many times. V gene TRBV6-2 or TRBV6-3 combines with J gene TRBJ2-7; 8 bases are shared with TRBD1. V gave up 2 bases and J gave up 0 bases; unmatched junction bases: 3. The CDR3 spans 15 residues. Per germline, CDR1 MNHEY and CDR2 SVGEGT. The CDR3 DNA is TGTGCCAGCAGTTACGGGACAGGTTACTCCTACGAGCAGTACTTC. Protein: CASSYGTGYSYEQYF.

In this sample, this clonotype turned up many times. The V gene is TRBV7-8, the J gene TRBJ1-2, with a tentative D call TRBD1 (6 bases). CDR3 length: 17 amino acids. Trimming took 5 bases from V and 4 from J, leaving 23 bases between them. Looked up from germline, CDR1 is SGHVS and CDR2 is FQNEAQ. DNA for the CDR3: TGTGCCAGCAGCATCCAGGGAGAGACAGGTGCTGCCTATGGCTACACCTTC. Its protein is CASSIQGETGAAYGYTF.

This clonotype appeared a few times. V usage is TRBV13 and J usage is TRBJ2-6, with D uncertain. CDR3 length: 20 amino acids. Germline V gene data show CDR1 as PRHDT and CDR2 as FYEKMQ (reference sequence). Trimming cost V 2 bases and J 0 bases, with 20 bases left between them. CDR3 in DNA: TGTGCCAGCAGCTTAAGAAGACCGACAACCTTTCCCTCTGGGGCCAACGTCCTGACTTTC. Protein: CASSLRRPTTFPSGANVLTF.